Listed below are T cell receptor beta chains from one sample, sequenced in a study. Each CDR3 protein gets one entry after TCRdb re-called the 5' RACE reads with MiXCR. The repertoire holds under 60,000 distinct CDR3 sequences, more than 25% seen once, with about 2.2% in the top ten. The source material was naive CD4+ T cells sorted from blood. All receptors come from a female donor with breast cancer. Both conserved end residues are part of each CDR3. A D gene is named only where the DNA matches it firmly. Only some rows state a clone size, as once, few, many or a class for expanded clones.

many | TRBJ2-7 | - | TRBV4-2 | TGTGCCAGCAGCCAAGCGTTAGGGCCAGGGCTGGACGAGCAGTACTTC | CASSQALGPGLDEQYF
- | TRBJ1-5 | - | TRBV12-3/TRBV12-4 | TGTGCCAGCAGCCCCCTTTCTCGGGACAGCAATCAGCCCCAGCATTTT | CASSPLSRDSNQPQHF
few | TRBJ2-2 | TRBD1 | TRBV2 | TGTGCCAGCAGCCCCGGACAGGGCCGAACCGGGGAGCTGTTTTTT | CASSPGQGRTGELFF
few | TRBJ2-7 | TRBD1 | TRBV5-1 | TGCGCCAGCAGCGAGGGCCCGGGACAGGGGGTTTCTGGCTACGAGCAGTACTTC | CASSEGPGQGVSGYEQYF
- | TRBJ2-7 | TRBD2 | TRBV2 | TGCGCCAGCAGTGAAGCTCGCGGGAGGCTCCAGCAGTACTTC | CASSEARGRLQQYF
- | TRBJ2-3 | - | TRBV20-1 | TGCAGTGCTAGGGGCGTACTAGCAGACACAGATACGCAGTATTTT | CSARGVLADTDTQYF
- | TRBJ2-7 | TRBD2 | TRBV7-3 | TGTGCCAGCAGCCCTAGCGGGAGATACGAGCAGTACTTC | CASSPSGRYEQYF
many | TRBJ1-2 | - | TRBV20-1 | TGCAGTGCTAGAGGGGGCACGGTCTATGGCTACACCTTC | CSARGGTVYGYTF
- | TRBJ1-1 | - | TRBV20-1 | TGCAGTGCTTTCCGAACAGGGAACACTGAAGCTTTCTTT | CSAFRTGNTEAFF
many | TRBJ2-3 | TRBD2 | TRBV4-2 | TGTGCCAGCAGCCAGGAGCTAGCGGGAGATACGCAGTATTTT | CASSQELAGDTQYF
few | TRBJ1-6 | - | TRBV7-3 | TGTGCCAGCAGCTTTAGTCGGAATTCACCCCTCCACTTT | CASSFSRNSPLHF
few | TRBJ2-1 | TRBD2 | TRBV29-1 | TGCAGCTCCGGGACTAGCGCCTACAATGAGCAGTTCTTC | CSSGTSAYNEQFF
- | TRBJ1-3 | TRBD1 | TRBV5-1 | TGCGCCAGCAGCCAACTTGGACAGGGAAGCTCTGGAAACACCATATATTTT | CASSQLGQGSSGNTIYF
- | TRBJ1-1 | - | TRBV20-1 | TGCAGTGCTAGGGGGACGGGGAACACTGAAGCTTTCTTT | CSARGTGNTEAFF
- | TRBJ2-7 | - | TRBV12-3/TRBV12-4 | TGTGCCAGCAGCCCACCTCAGGGCTCCTACGAGCAGTACTTC | CASSPPQGSYEQYF
many | TRBJ2-7 | - | TRBV6-1 | TGTGCCAGCAGTAGAAACGAGCAGTACTTC | CASSRNEQYF
- | TRBJ2-7 | - | TRBV6-2/TRBV6-3 | TGTGCCAGCAGTTCAGACACCTACGAGCAGTACTTC | CASSSDTYEQYF
few | TRBJ1-5 | - | TRBV6-1 | TGTGCCATTCTACTACATGGCAATCAGCCCCAGCATTTT | CAILLHGNQPQHF
few | TRBJ2-1 | - | TRBV3-1 | TGTGCCAGCAACGTAGGGCGGGGGCTAGGGAATGAGCAGTTCTTC | CASNVGRGLGNEQFF
- | TRBJ2-2 | - | TRBV12-3/TRBV12-4 | TGTGCCAACTCCCCCACGGATGCTACCGGGGAGCTGTTTTTT | CANSPTDATGELFF
many | TRBJ2-5 | TRBD1 | TRBV15 | TGTGCCACAACACGGGACAGGGGGCGCGTGGAAGAGACCCAGTACTTC | CATTRDRGRVEETQYF
few | TRBJ1-1 | - | TRBV29-1 | TGCAGCGTTACCCAGGGCCAGGGACGTGAAGCTTTCTTT | CSVTQGQGREAFF
few | TRBJ2-2 | TRBD1 | TRBV5-1 | TGCGCCAGCAGCGGGACAGGGTACGGGGAGCTGTTTTTT | CASSGTGYGELFF
- | TRBJ1-5 | - | TRBV15 | TGTGCCACCAGCGTTATTCGGGGGCAGCCCCAGCATTTT | CATSVIRGQPQHF
- | TRBJ1-1 | TRBD1 | TRBV9 | TGTGCCAGCAGCGCCTTGACAGGGGGCCGGTACACTGAAGCTTTCTTT | CASSALTGGRYTEAFF
- | TRBJ2-2 | TRBD2 | TRBV6-2/TRBV6-3 | TGTGCCAGCAGTTACTTCAGGGAGACATCGACTAGCGGGCAAAGCGCCGGGGAGCTGTTTTTT | CASSYFRETSTSGQSAGELFF
few | TRBJ2-6 | - | TRBV2 | TGTGCCAGCAGTCCCGACAGGACTGGGGCCAACGTCCTGACTTTC | CASSPDRTGANVLTF
few | TRBJ2-1 | TRBD2 | TRBV7-8 | TGTGCCAGCAGCTTAGAGCTTGGCGGGAGCTTTTACAATGAGCAGTTCTTC | CASSLELGGSFYNEQFF
- | TRBJ2-5 | - | TRBV6-1 | TGTGCCAGCAGTGAAGCGGCCGTAGAGACCCAGTACTTC | CASSEAAVETQYF
- | TRBJ2-1 | - | TRBV11-2 | TGTGCCAGCAGCTTAGATCGAGTCAATGAGCAGTTCTTC | CASSLDRVNEQFF
- | TRBJ1-4 | TRBD1 | TRBV20-1 | TGCAGTGCTAGAGAAGCGACAGGGGCGGGGGAAAAACTGTTTTTT | CSAREATGAGEKLFF
few | TRBJ1-1 | - | TRBV15 | TGTGCCACCAGCAGATACGGTATGAACACTGAAGCTTTCTTT | CATSRYGMNTEAFF
- | TRBJ2-3 | - | TRBV12-3/TRBV12-4 | TGTGCCAGCAGTTTCGGTTTGGATACGCAGTATTTT | CASSFGLDTQYF
few | TRBJ2-4 | - | TRBV7-2 | TGTGCCAGCAGCTCCTATAGAGGGGTGGGGAACATTCAGTACTTC | CASSSYRGVGNIQYF
- | TRBJ1-1 | TRBD1 | TRBV5-1 | TGCGCCAGCAGCGGGACAGGGTACACTGAAGCTTTCTTT | CASSGTGYTEAFF
many | TRBJ1-1 | - | TRBV20-1 | TGCAGTGCTAGAAAATCGAACACTGAAGCTTTCTTT | CSARKSNTEAFF
- | TRBJ2-5 | - | TRBV28 | TGTGCCAGCAGTCCCGGAACCTCCTCGGATGGAGAGACCCAGTACTTC | CASSPGTSSDGETQYF
- | TRBJ2-3 | TRBD2 | TRBV12-3/TRBV12-4 | TGTGCCAGCAGTTCCAGACTAGCGGGAGACACGCAGTATTTT | CASSSRLAGDTQYF
many | TRBJ1-1 | TRBD1 | TRBV20-1 | TGCAGTGCTTCTTGGACAGGAAAGGATGAAGCTTTCTTT | CSASWTGKDEAFF
- | TRBJ1-6 | - | TRBV20-1 | TGCAGTGCTAGGGCCGGGACTACCTATAATTCACCCCTCCACTTT | CSARAGTTYNSPLHF
few | TRBJ2-1 | TRBD2 | TRBV9 | TGTGCCAGCAGCCCGACTTTTAGCGGGGGAGTCTACAATGAGCAGTTCTTC | CASSPTFSGGVYNEQFF
- | TRBJ2-1 | - | TRBV20-1 | TGCAGTGCTAGCCAGGCCACCTACAATGAGCAGTTCTTC | CSASQATYNEQFF